These T cell receptor beta chains were read from a single sample in a study of vaccination effects on CD4 cells after COVID-19. These receptors' targets are unknown. TCRdb keeps only in-frame clones here, not all; method: immunoSEQ multiplex PCR. Here the sample spans tens of thousands of clones, approximately 76% being singletons. Here the sequenced sample was CD4+ T cells from PBMCs cultured with HCoV-NL63 spike peptides, taken before COVID-19 vaccination. The receptors stem from a human donor who received a COVID-19 vaccine. Each CDR3 is given without its conserved first and last residue. Some rows mark clone size as missing; the rest say once, few, many or name a class of expanded clone.

j_call | clone_size | v_call | cdr3_aa
TRBJ1-6 | NA | TRBV6-6 | ASSSNSPLH
TRBJ2-1 | NA | TRBV6-5 | ASRGQGTHNEQF
TRBJ1-4 | NA | TRBV6-1 | ASSEQTTNEKLF
TRBJ2-3 | NA | TRBV18 | ASSPGTTDTQY
TRBJ2-5 | NA | TRBV7-9 | ASSLSGQGQETQY
TRBJ2-6 | NA | TRBV9 | ASSVALAGGSGANVLT
TRBJ2-4 | NA | TRBV18 | ASSPPDSGAKNIQY
TRBJ1-1 | NA | TRBV6-5 | ASSLDRGSVEAF
TRBJ2-3 | NA | TRBV6-2/TRBV6-3 | ASSYSSRTDTQY
TRBJ1-6 | NA | TRBV5-1 | ASSLERGQNSPLH
TRBJ2-1 | NA | TRBV24-1 | ATSDPSRGLMYEQF
TRBJ2-5 | NA | TRBV24-1 | ATSDFRSSLAGDETQY
TRBJ1-2 | few | TRBV6-6 | ASTRREYGYT
TRBJ2-1 | NA | TRBV6-2/TRBV6-3 | ASSWAGGSYNEQF
TRBJ2-2 | NA | TRBV27 | ASSLSWGAGTGELF
TRBJ2-2 | few | TRBV30 | AWSVTGGGTGELF
TRBJ2-2 | NA | TRBV9 | ASSVGGTGRGNAGELF
TRBJ2-2 | NA | TRBV5-1 | ASSVEGGQPTGELF
TRBJ1-3 | once | TRBV5-6 | ASSWGTVSGNTIY
TRBJ2-3 | NA | TRBV24-1 | ATSDLYSGVTDTQY
TRBJ1-2 | NA | TRBV28 | ASSSPPRGGYGYT
TRBJ2-2 | NA | TRBV9 | ASSWDSHTGELF
TRBJ1-2 | few | TRBV3-1/TRBV3-2 | ASSQETLGSRYGYT
TRBJ2-4 | few | TRBV4-1 | ASSRGQGGVRHIQY
TRBJ1-2 | NA | TRBV6-4 | ASSPTGASNYGYT
TRBJ2-1 | NA | TRBV19 | ASSIPPNEQF
TRBJ1-2 | NA | TRBV24-1 | ATSDPGLGGGYT
TRBJ1-1 | NA | TRBV9 | ASSGHGNTEAF
TRBJ1-5 | NA | TRBV12-3/TRBV12-4 | ASSFNSQPQH
TRBJ1-1 | NA | TRBV5-1 | ASSWGTEEMNTEAF
TRBJ2-3 | once | TRBV5-5 | ASSSWVPSTDTQY
TRBJ1-4 | NA | TRBV6-6 | ASSYSRGGTNEKLF
TRBJ1-2 | few | TRBV20-1 | SASPQGAKGYT
TRBJ2-3 | NA | TRBV24-1 | ATSDNRGDALYTQY
TRBJ2-5 | NA | TRBV14 | ASSQDHGGPDVGETQY
TRBJ1-5 | NA | TRBV7-2 | ASSFDGSASNQPQH
TRBJ2-3 | NA | TRBV24-1 | ATEGTGGTDTQY
TRBJ1-6 | NA | TRBV6-2/TRBV6-3 | ASSSPEWWGDSPLH
TRBJ2-3 | NA | TRBV24-1 | ATSDDLGTDTQY
TRBJ1-5 | NA | TRBV27 | ASSSRQFSNQPQH
TRBJ2-2 | NA | TRBV6-4 | ASKTGVGTGELF
TRBJ2-2 | few | TRBV27 | ASSLASGGYNGELF
TRBJ2-6 | once | TRBV2 | ASSDRAGANVLT